The 14 T cell receptor beta chains below all came from one sample that was sequenced in a study of regulatory T cells in long-lasting Graves disease. Relying on iRepertoire HTBI primers and Arm-PCR of CDR3 regions, the team built TCR beta libraries. Each CDR3 protein is one row after TCRdb ran MiXCR on the multiplex PCR reads. The sample has about 400,000 distinct CDR3 sequences; roughly 20% are singletons. Time point in this sample: persistent/refractory GD, antithyroid drugs over 5 years with positive TRAb. The TCR library was prepared using RNA isolated from PBMCs. The sequencing used peripheral blood mononuclear cells (PBMCs), collected when the disease was refractory, from a patient treated with antithyroid drugs. These receptors originate from a female donor with Graves disease.

The gene calls are TRBV15 and TRBJ2-2; no firm D call. CDR3 length: 11 residues. Per germline, CDR1 LNHNV and CDR2 YYDKDF (reference sequence). The V end was cut by 6 bases, the J end by 4 bases, with 3 bases between. CDR3 DNA sequence: TGTGCCACCAGGTTCACCGGGGAGCTGTTTTTT. Encoded protein: CATRFTGELFF. Variable domain in full (rest from reference TRBV15 and TRBJ2-2): DAMVIQNPRYQVTQFGKPVTLSCSQTLNHNVMYWYQQKSSQAPKLLFHYYDKDFNNEADTPDNFQSRRPNTSFCFLDIRSPGLGDTAMYLCATRFTGELFFGEGSRLTVL.

This clonotype was seen repeatedly, ten times or more. The V gene is TRBV2, the J gene TRBJ1-2; D might be TRBD1 (5 bases). Germline V lookup: CDR1 SNHLY, CDR2 FYNNEI. V gave up 7 bases and J gave up 1 base, with 13 bases separating them. The CDR3 is 14 amino acids. CDR3 protein: CASIKGTNNYGYTF. In DNA form, the CDR3 reads TGTGCCAGCATTAAAGGGACGAATAACTATGGCTACACCTTC.

This clonotype was seen at least ten times. The V and J genes are TRBV6-1 and TRBJ2-7; tentatively, D is TRBD1 (5 bases). Trimming pared 3 bases from V and 2 bases from J, leaving 8 bases between. The germline gives CDR1 MNHNS, CDR2 SASEGT. CDR3 size: 13 residues. CDR3 nucleotides: TGTGCCAGCAGTGAGGGGCAGACCTACGAGCAGTACTTC. Amino acids: CASSEGQTYEQYF.

This clonotype was seen at least ten times. The V gene is TRBV6-2 or TRBV6-3, the J gene TRBJ1-2; 12 bases map to TRBD1. CDR1 MNHEY and CDR2 SVGEGT come from the germline V gene. The J segment lost 3 bases and the V segment lost 5 bases, leaving 7 bases of the junction unmatched. The CDR3 runs 16 residues. This CDR3 reads CASSRPGTGGDYGYTF. The CDR3 DNA follows: TGTGCCAGCAGTCGTCCTGGGACAGGGGGCGACTATGGCTACACCTTC.

This clonotype was seen ten or more times. CDR3 DNA sequence: TGTGCCAGCAGCCAAGAGCTCGACCAACAAGAGACCCAGTACTTC. Its translation: CASSQELDQQETQYF. The chain recombines TRBV3-1 with TRBJ2-5; D uncertain. Trimming pared 0 bases from V and 2 bases from J, leaving 10 bases between. Germline V gives CDR1 LGHDT, CDR2 YNNKEL (reference sequence). There are 15 residues in the CDR3.

This clonotype was seen more than once but under ten times. This chain's CDR3 is CSVDDGGTDTQYF. DNA of the CDR3: TGCAGCGTTGACGACGGGGGTACAGATACGCAGTATTTT. This rearrangement joins TRBV29-1 to TRBJ2-3; tentatively, D is TRBD2 (6 bases). Trimming took 3 bases from V and 3 from J, leaving 10 bases between them. The CDR3 extends over 13 amino acids. CDR1 and CDR2 from the germline V gene are SQVTM and ANQGSEA.

A word on this clonotype: A single base separates this from a much larger clone, so it may be a read error. The V and J genes are TRBV28 and TRBJ1-2, with a weak D call TRBD1 (5 bases). CDR1 and CDR2 from the germline V gene are MDHEN and SYDVKM. The CDR3 is 14 residues long. This CDR3 is CASSLPTDYYGHTF. The CDR3, as DNA: TGTGCCAGCAGTCTCCCGACAGACTACTATGGCCACACCTTC.

This clonotype was picked up a small number of times. The chain uses TRBV7-8 and TRBJ1-2; D perhaps matches TRBD1 (6 bases). The length of the CDR3 is 15 residues. Germline V lookup: CDR1 SGHVS, CDR2 FQNEAQ. The V and J ends lost 5 bases and 4 bases respectively, with 17 bases between them. CDR3 sequence reads: CASSPGQTLLYGYTF. The CDR3 DNA follows: TGTGCCAGCAGCCCTGGACAGACCCTCCTCTATGGCTACACCTTC.

The chain is built from TRBV6-1 and TRBJ1-1; D call uncertain. Deletions cut 7 bases from V and 5 bases from J, with 14 bases between. The CDR3 runs to 13 residues. Germline lookup yields CDR1 MNHNS and CDR2 SASEGT. This CDR3 is CASTSTTPTEAFF. Here the CDR3 DNA reads TGTGCCAGCACCTCGACAACCCCGACTGAAGCTTTCTTT.

This clonotype has just a few counts. The rearrangement joins TRBV3-1 to TRBJ2-7; possibly TRBD1 for D (5 bases). Trimming cost V 2 bases and J 6 bases, with 29 bases left between them. Germline CDR1 LGHDT, CDR2 YNNKEL (reference sequence). The CDR3 spans 19 residues. CDR3 DNA sequence: TGTGCCAGCAGCCAACTAAGGGGTGGTAGCCTTCCTGGTGTAGGCGAGCAGTACTTC. Translated, it gives CASSQLRGGSLPGVGEQYF.

To note about this clonotype: At one end the junction does not follow the germline gene, possibly because of a read error. CDR3 bases: TGTGCCAGCAGCCGAGGACAGCTGAACGCTGAAGCTTTCTTT. This encodes CASSRGQLNAEAFF. The genes are TRBV3-1 and TRBJ1-1, with D maybe TRBD1 (6 bases). CDR3 size: 14 residues. Germline V gene lookup returns CDR1 LGHDT and CDR2 YNNKEL (reference sequence).

The chain combines TRBV28 with TRBJ2-3; 10 positions agree with TRBD1. J lost 5 bases, V lost 2 bases, and 1 base had no gene match. Germline CDR1 and CDR2: MDHEN and SYDVKM. The CDR3 runs to 14 residues. This CDR3 reads CASSLDRGQDTQYF. CDR3 bases: TGTGCCAGCAGTTTAGACAGGGGGCAAGATACGCAGTATTTT.

This chain connects TRBV19 to TRBJ1-5, with D maybe TRBD1 (5 bases). There are 15 residues in the CDR3. V dropped 5 bases and J dropped 7 bases, with 18 bases sitting between them. Germline CDR1 LNHDA, CDR2 SQIVND (reference sequence). The CDR3 is CASSPSGTGRQPQHF. DNA of the CDR3: TGTGCCAGTAGTCCCTCCGGGACCGGGAGGCAGCCCCAGCATTTT.

The rearrangement joins TRBV27 to TRBJ2-1, with D tentatively TRBD1 or TRBD2 (5 bases each). V shed 7 bases and J shed 9 bases, with 19 bases lying between them. The CDR3 is made up of 14 amino acids. Germline V gene sequence: CDR1 MNHEY, CDR2 SMNVEV (reference sequence). The CDR3 nucleotides are TGTGCCAGCAAAGCGGACATTCAGGCCGCTGAGCAGTTCTTC. Its translation is CASKADIQAAEQFF.